This TCR beta chain came from a study of post-analysis software for immune sequencing data. Overall study context: The cohort encompassed relapsing-remitting, secondary progressive and progressive-relapsing multiple sclerosis disease courses.

CDR1 LGHNA and CDR2 YSLEER come from the germline V gene. V lost 0 bases and J lost 4, with 9 bases in between. The CDR3 contains 14 residues. As for this clonotype: Antigen: not known.

Regarding the study as a whole: TRBV segments more frequent in patients than in controls numbered about 5 and included TRBV5-6, TRBV5-1 and TRBV20-1. The normalized Chao1 diversity of multiple sclerosis patients was significantly lower than that of controls. Clustering by F measure revealed strong co-clustering among samples prepared together in one batch.

TCR beta libraries were prepared from cDNA with unique molecular identifiers. T cells numbering about 0.85 to 10 million yielded cDNA molecules that totaled about 500,000. MiXCR, run by TCRdb on the PCR reads, gives a single entry per CDR3 protein. Among hundreds of thousands of distinct CDR3 sequences, roughly three fifths were seen once, and the ten largest hold about 10%. The material sequenced was blood. This TCR derives from a girl aged 2-15 years with multiple sclerosis. The J gene is TRBJ1-2, the V gene TRBV4-3, with D unclear. The CDR3 DNA reads as TGCGCCAGCAGCCAAGACAAGGGTGGCTATGGCTACACCTTC. It yields the protein CASSQDKGGYGYTF.